Each of the 25 T cell receptor beta chains below was sequenced from the same sample in a study of cytomegalovirus exposure and HLA in healthy donors. The PCR made use of 60 Vbeta and 13 Jbeta primers. Assay used: immunoSEQ multiplex PCR; TCRdb lists only in-frame clones, some missing. The sample includes around 200,000 clones, approximately 79% of them seen just once. The sequenced material came from PBMCs. The receptors shown here come from a man over 45 in good health and CMV-seronegative.

The CDR3 spells CASSLLGQANTEAFF. The CDR3 DNA reads TGTGCCAGCAGTTTACTTGGACAGGCTAACACTGAAGCTTTCTTT. The rearrangement links TRBV27 to TRBJ1-1, with 7 nucleotides matching TRBD1. V dropped 2 bases and J dropped 2; count of bases not matched to a gene: 5. The V gene's germline CDR1 is MNHEY and CDR2 SMNVEV (reference sequence). The CDR3 has 15 residues.

V gene TRBV5-1 combines with J gene TRBJ2-7; tentative D call: TRBD2 (5 bases). Trimming removed 1 base from V and 6 bases from J, with 8 bases in between. CDR1 is SGHRS, CDR2 YFSETQ, per germline. The length of the CDR3 is 12 residues. Here the CDR3 DNA reads TGCGCCAGCAGCTTGAACGGGGTCGAGCAGTACTTC. It translates to CASSLNGVEQYF. Together with reference TRBV5-1 and TRBJ2-7, the CDR3 gives the full variable domain: KAGVTQTPRYLIKTRGQQVTLSCSPISGHRSVSWYQQTPGQGLQFLFEYFSETQRNKGNFPGRFSGRQFSNSRSEMNVSTLELGDSALYLCASSLNGVEQYFGPGTRLTVT.

This clone was observed a single time. V is TRBV5-4 and J is TRBJ2-2; 7 bases agree with TRBD2. This CDR3 region has 14 residues. The junction had 7 bases not matched to a gene; V was cut back by 4 bases and J by 7 bases. Germline V lookup: CDR1 SGHNT, CDR2 YYREEE (reference sequence). The CDR3 DNA follows: TGTGCCAGCAGCCCGAGGGACTACATCGGGGAGCTGTTTTTT. This translates into CASSPRDYIGELFF. The entire variable domain, with the rest obtained from reference TRBV5-4 and TRBJ2-2, is as follows: ETGVTQSPTHLIKTRGQQVTLRCSSQSGHNTVSWYQQALGQGPQFIFQYYREEENGRGNFPPRFSGLQFPNYSSELNVNALELDDSALYLCASSPRDYIGELFFGEGSRLTVL.

The chain combines TRBV28 with TRBJ1-2, with D possibly matching TRBD1 (5 bases). The V gene's germline CDR1 is MDHEN and CDR2 SYDVKM. The CDR3 is 12 residues long. Trimming took off 6 bases at V and 4 bases at J, with 9 bases between the two ends. The CDR3 protein is CASSRDFYGYTF. The CDR3 DNA reads as TGTGCCAGCAGCAGGGACTTCTATGGCTACACCTTC.

The chain links TRBV7-6 to TRBJ2-3; D perhaps matches TRBD2 (6 bases). The CDR3 sequence is 15 residues long. V was clipped by 5 bases and J by 3 bases, with 15 bases between them. Per germline, CDR1 SGHVS and CDR2 FNYEAQ. The CDR3 here is CASSPLLAATDTQYF. The CDR3 DNA follows: TGTGCCAGCAGCCCACTGTTAGCGGCTACAGATACGCAGTATTTT.

The genes are TRBV29-1 and TRBJ2-7, with 8 bases fitting TRBD1. The CDR3 runs 13 residues. V was clipped by 4 bases and J by 4 bases; unmatched bases: 6. Germline lookup yields CDR1 SQVTM and CDR2 ANQGSEA. CDR3 sequence (DNA): TGCAGCGTTGTCAGGGGGCAAGGGTACGAGCAGTACTTC. Translating gives CSVVRGQGYEQYF.

The chain links TRBV5-4 to TRBJ2-2, with TRBD2 matching 7 bases. This CDR3 comprises 16 residues. The V gene's germline CDR1 is SGHNT and CDR2 YYREEE (reference sequence). J gave up 4 bases and V 0 bases, and 6 bases lay outside the gene matches. The CDR3 DNA is TGTGCCAGCAGCTTGGTTGGCGGGAGATTCACCGGGGAGCTGTTTTTT. This sequence encodes CASSLVGGRFTGELFF. Variable domain in full (rest from reference TRBV5-4 and TRBJ2-2): ETGVTQSPTHLIKTRGQQVTLRCSSQSGHNTVSWYQQALGQGPQFIFQYYREEENGRGNFPPRFSGLQFPNYSSELNVNALELDDSALYLCASSLVGGRFTGELFFGEGSRLTVL.

The chain links TRBV9 to TRBJ1-1; 8 positions match TRBD1. J was trimmed by 0 bases and V by 0 bases; bases with no gene match: 1. The length of the CDR3 is 15 residues. Germline V gives CDR1 SGDLS, CDR2 YYNGEE. DNA of the CDR3: TGTGCCAGCAGCGTAGGGACAGGGATGAACACTGAAGCTTTCTTT. It codes for CASSVGTGMNTEAFF.

This clone has only one observation. J is TRBJ2-3 and V is TRBV7-3; 11 bases line up with TRBD2. CDR3 length: 14 amino acids. J was trimmed by 5 bases and V by 5 bases; bases with no gene match: 3. Germline loops: CDR1 SGHTA, CDR2 FQGTGA. This CDR3 reads CASSPGTSGDTQYF. The CDR3 DNA follows: TGTGCCAGCAGCCCCGGGACTAGCGGAGATACGCAGTATTTT.

V is TRBV5-1 and J is TRBJ1-2; tentatively, D is TRBD1 (5 bases). This CDR3 has 13 amino acids. The germline V gene encodes CDR1 SGHRS and CDR2 YFSETQ. V was pared by 4 bases and J by 7 bases, with 14 bases between. The CDR3 region is CASSPGGGTGYTF. Written as DNA, the CDR3 is TGCGCCAGCAGCCCGGGAGGTGGGACTGGCTACACCTTC.

The V and J genes are TRBV12-5 and TRBJ1-5; unclear D gene. Germline assignment: CDR1 LGHNT and CDR2 FRNRAP. The CDR3 is 11 amino acids. V lost 6 bases and J 4 bases, leaving 4 bases between the germline ends. The CDR3 is CASGLNQPQHF. The CDR3, as DNA: TGTGCTAGTGGCCTAAATCAGCCCCAGCATTTT.

V is TRBV10-3 and J is TRBJ2-7, with TRBD1 identical over 12 bases. After removal of 3 bases from V and 5 bases from J, the junction contained 2 bases not matched to a gene. The V gene's germline CDR1 is ENHRY and CDR2 SYGVKD. The CDR3 runs 14 residues. The CDR3 reads CAISDGTGGNEQYF. The CDR3 DNA follows: TGTGCCATCAGTGATGGGACAGGGGGCAACGAGCAGTACTTC.

The chain employs TRBV5-1 and TRBJ2-2; possible D gene TRBD2, 6 bases. This CDR3 has 16 amino acids. The V end was cut by 2 bases, the J end by 2 bases, with 13 bases between. Germline V gene data show CDR1 as SGHRS and CDR2 as YFSETQ. For the CDR3, the DNA is TGCGCCAGCAGCTTTTCCACGGGGGTAAACACCGGGGAGCTGTTTTTT. It specifies CASSFSTGVNTGELFF.

This rearrangement joins TRBV9 to TRBJ2-7; 9 bases fit TRBD1. The CDR3 has 15 amino acids. Germline V gene lookup returns CDR1 SGDLS and CDR2 YYNGEE. J lost 4 bases, V lost 3 bases, and 8 bases had no gene match. The CDR3 here is CASSASRDRAYEQYF. CDR3 in DNA: TGTGCCAGCAGCGCTTCCCGGGACAGGGCGTACGAGCAGTACTTC. Combining the CDR3 with reference TRBV9 and TRBJ2-7 gives the whole variable domain DSGVTQTPKHLITATGQRVTLRCSPRSGDLSVYWYQQSLDQGLQFLIQYYNGEERAKGNILERFSAQQFPDLHSELNLSSLELGDSALYFCASSASRDRAYEQYFGPGTRLTVT.

The chain employs TRBV28 and TRBJ2-4; D uncertain. The germline gives CDR1 MDHEN, CDR2 SYDVKM. Trimming took 2 bases from V and 7 from J, leaving 15 bases between them. The CDR3 loop spans 15 amino acids. The CDR3 loop reads CASSLEVSRRNIQYF. As DNA, the CDR3 is TGTGCCAGCAGTTTAGAGGTGAGCCGAAGGAACATTCAGTACTTC.

The V call is TRBV27, the J call TRBJ2-1, with TRBD1 as a possible D gene (5 bases). V was shortened by 3 bases and J by 9 bases, with 24 bases between the two germline ends. The CDR3 spans 17 residues. Per the germline V gene, CDR1 is MNHEY and CDR2 is SMNVEV (reference sequence). CDR3 protein: CASSFLPREFANGEQFF. The CDR3 region has the DNA TGTGCCAGCAGTTTCCTCCCCAGGGAATTTGCCAATGGTGAGCAGTTCTTC.

The chain links TRBV5-6 to TRBJ1-6, with D possibly matching TRBD1 (5 bases). Trimming took 4 bases from V and 0 from J, leaving 17 bases between them. Per germline, CDR1 SGHDT and CDR2 YYEEEE. This CDR3 region has 18 residues. This CDR3 reads CASSKTVEPSSYNSPLHF. The CDR3 bases are TGTGCCAGCAGCAAGACAGTGGAACCTAGCTCCTATAATTCACCCCTCCACTTT.

Only one count was recorded for this clone. The rearrangement uses TRBV28 and TRBJ2-7, with D unclear. The CDR3 sequence is 13 residues long. V dropped 6 bases and J dropped 1 base, with 10 bases sitting between them. Germline assignment: CDR1 MDHEN and CDR2 SYDVKM. The CDR3 DNA reads TGTGCCAGCAGCCCAATTTTGTCCTACGAGCAGTACTTC. It encodes CASSPILSYEQYF.

The V gene is TRBV12-5, the J gene TRBJ2-7, with D possibly being TRBD2 (5 bases). Germline assignment: CDR1 LGHNT and CDR2 FRNRAP. Trimming shortened V by 0 bases and J by 1 base, and 16 bases separated the two germline ends. CDR3 size: 17 residues. Written as DNA, the CDR3 is TGTGCTAGTGGTTTGGTAAAGGTCCGGGATTGGTCCTACGAGCAGTACTTC. Protein sequence: CASGLVKVRDWSYEQYF.

This rearrangement joins TRBV9 to TRBJ1-2; TRBD1 agrees at 7 bases. V trimming: 3 bases; J trimming: 6 bases; junction bases outside the gene matches: 17. Per the germline V gene, CDR1 is SGDLS and CDR2 is YYNGEE. The CDR3 is 17 residues long. The CDR3 coding sequence is TGTGCCAGCAGCGCTCATATCGGGACAGAATTTCGGGATGGCTACACCTTC. Protein product: CASSAHIGTEFRDGYTF.

The chain uses TRBV27 and TRBJ2-7, with 7 bases identical to TRBD2. CDR1 is MNHEY and CDR2 is SMNVEV in the germline V gene (reference sequence). V was pared by 6 bases and J by 7 bases, with 12 bases of the junction left unmatched. The CDR3 covers 14 residues. The CDR3 region has the DNA TGTGCCAGCAGGTCCTGGGGGGGAGGAAGTGAGCAGTACTTC. Its protein is CASRSWGGGSEQYF.

The chain combines TRBV7-9 with TRBJ2-2; a weak D match, TRBD1 (6 bases). In germline, CDR1 is SEHNR, CDR2 FQNEAQ (reference sequence). With 5 bases removed from V and 3 bases from J, the gap between germline ends came to 16 bases. This CDR3 has 16 residues. DNA for the CDR3: TGTGCCAGCAGCCGAAGGGGGTCTATGGACACCGGGGAGCTGTTTTTT. It specifies CASSRRGSMDTGELFF.

This chain links TRBV11-2 with TRBJ1-5; D is undetermined. The CDR3 consists of 14 residues. The germline V gene has CDR1 SGHAT and CDR2 FQNNGV. V lost 1 base and J 4 bases, leaving 8 bases between the germline ends. The CDR3 loop reads CASSLGSGNQPQHF. The CDR3 coding sequence is TGTGCCAGCAGCTTAGGTTCAGGTAATCAGCCCCAGCATTTT.

Points on this clone: A junction end diverges from the germline sequence, so it may reflect a read error. The rearrangement uses TRBV7-7 and TRBJ2-5, with 8 bases fitting TRBD2. In germline, CDR1 is SSHAT, CDR2 FNYEAQ (reference sequence). The CDR3 runs 17 residues. In DNA form, the CDR3 reads TGTGCTAGCAGCTTAGGCGGGGGGCTGCGGGAGGATGCGACCCAGTACTTC. This translates into CASSLGGGLREDATQYF. The complete variable domain, with remaining parts taken from reference TRBV7-7 and TRBJ2-5, reads GAGVSQSPRYKVTKRGQDVTLRCDPISSHATLYWYQQALGQGPEFLTYFNYEAQPDKSGLPSDRFSAERPEGSISTLTIQRTEQRDSAMYRCASSLGGGLREDATQYFGPGTRLLVL.

The gene calls are TRBV11-2 and TRBJ2-5, with TRBD2 as a possible D gene (5 bases). Germline V lookup: CDR1 SGHAT, CDR2 FQNNGV. The CDR3 contains 16 residues. V dropped 5 bases and J dropped 1 base, with 17 bases sitting between them. The CDR3 coding sequence is TGTGCCAGCAGCCAATTCCGGGGATCTGCCCAAGAGACCCAGTACTTC. Translating gives CASSQFRGSAQETQYF.